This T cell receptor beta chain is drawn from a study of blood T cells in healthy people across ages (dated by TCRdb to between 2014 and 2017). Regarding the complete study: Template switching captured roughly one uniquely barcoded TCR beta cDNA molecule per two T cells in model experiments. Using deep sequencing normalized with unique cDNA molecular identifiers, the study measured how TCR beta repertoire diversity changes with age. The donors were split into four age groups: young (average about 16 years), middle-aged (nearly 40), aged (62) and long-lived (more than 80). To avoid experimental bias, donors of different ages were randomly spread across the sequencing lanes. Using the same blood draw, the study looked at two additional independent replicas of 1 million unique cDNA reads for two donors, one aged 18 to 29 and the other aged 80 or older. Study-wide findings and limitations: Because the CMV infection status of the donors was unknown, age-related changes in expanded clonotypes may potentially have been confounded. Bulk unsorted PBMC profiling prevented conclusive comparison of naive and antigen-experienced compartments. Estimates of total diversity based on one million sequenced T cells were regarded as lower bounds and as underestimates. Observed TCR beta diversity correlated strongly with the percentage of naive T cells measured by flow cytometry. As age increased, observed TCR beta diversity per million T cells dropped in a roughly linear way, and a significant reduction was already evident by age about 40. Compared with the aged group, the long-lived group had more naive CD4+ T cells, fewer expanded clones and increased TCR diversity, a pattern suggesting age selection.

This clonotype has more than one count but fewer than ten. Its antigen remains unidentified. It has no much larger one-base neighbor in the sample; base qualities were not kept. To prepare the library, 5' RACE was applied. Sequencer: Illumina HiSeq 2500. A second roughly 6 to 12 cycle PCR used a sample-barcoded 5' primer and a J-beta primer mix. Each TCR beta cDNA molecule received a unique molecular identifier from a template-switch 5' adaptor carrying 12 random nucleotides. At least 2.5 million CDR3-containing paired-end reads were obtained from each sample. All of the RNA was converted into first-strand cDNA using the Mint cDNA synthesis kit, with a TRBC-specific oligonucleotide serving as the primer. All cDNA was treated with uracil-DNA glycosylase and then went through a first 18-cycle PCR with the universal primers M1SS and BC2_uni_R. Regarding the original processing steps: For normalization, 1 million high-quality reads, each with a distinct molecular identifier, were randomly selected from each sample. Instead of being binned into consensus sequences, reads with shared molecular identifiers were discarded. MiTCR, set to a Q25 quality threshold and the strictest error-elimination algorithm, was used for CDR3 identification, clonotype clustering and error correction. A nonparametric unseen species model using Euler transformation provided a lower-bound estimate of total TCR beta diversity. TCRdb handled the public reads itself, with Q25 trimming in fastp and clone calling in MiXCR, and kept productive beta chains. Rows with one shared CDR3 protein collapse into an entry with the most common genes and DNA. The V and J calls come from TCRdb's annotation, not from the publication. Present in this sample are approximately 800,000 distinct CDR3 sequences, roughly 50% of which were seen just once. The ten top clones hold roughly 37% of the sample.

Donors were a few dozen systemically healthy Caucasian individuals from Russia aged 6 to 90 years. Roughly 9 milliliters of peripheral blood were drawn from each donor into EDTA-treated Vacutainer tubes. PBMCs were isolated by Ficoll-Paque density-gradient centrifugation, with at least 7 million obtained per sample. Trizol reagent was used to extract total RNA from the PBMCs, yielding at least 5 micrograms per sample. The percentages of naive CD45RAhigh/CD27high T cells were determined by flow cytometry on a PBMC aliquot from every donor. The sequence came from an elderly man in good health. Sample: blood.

The CDR3 corresponds to CSARDRVSGTYEQYF. The DNA sequence follows: TGCAGTGCTAGAGATCGGGTTAGCGGAACTTACGAGCAGTACTTC. Rearrangement joined TRBV20-1 to TRBJ2-7, and possibly TRBD2, on 6 matching bases. Sequences DFQATT (CDR1) and SNEGSKA (CDR2) are obtained from the germline V gene (reference sequence). The V end loses 0 bases and the J end loses 4 bases, and a stretch of 16 bases separates them. The CDR3, cysteine through phenylalanine, is 15 amino acids long. CDR3 DNA is the only sequence kept; it has 45 bases, read in frame from the first base.